Below, 14 T cell receptor beta chains from the same sample are listed, as sequenced in a study of T cell responses to AZD1222 COVID-19 vaccine (dated by TCRdb to the early 2020s). What the time point label conveys for this sample: about 28 days (+/-7) after the second vaccine dose. Libraries were made using the immunoSEQ multiplex PCR assay. The table comes from immuneACCESS by way of TCRdb, which keeps in-frame sequences with V and J called. Part of the clones is missing from these tables; in studies checked, under half for an unresolved V gene and the rest for unknown reasons. The sample yields roughly 150,000 clones; 90% to 95% were counted once. The top ten clonotypes cover about 1.4% of the sample. Here the sequenced sample was peripheral blood, taken 28 days after the second AZD1222 dose. Receptor source: an adult who received the AZD1222 COVID-19 vaccine.

The chain joins TRBV12-3 or TRBV12-4 to TRBJ2-3; D is uncertain. V lost 3 bases and J 1 base, leaving 2 bases between the germline ends. The CDR3 has 12 residues. CDR3 sequence: CASSFRTDTQYF. The DNA of the CDR3 is TGTGCCAGCAGTTTCCGCACAGATACGCAGTATTTT.

The V and J genes are TRBV10-3 and TRBJ1-4; no firm D call. CDR3 size: 14 residues. Germline values: CDR1 ENHRY, CDR2 SYGVKD. Trimming pared 7 bases from V and 0 bases from J, leaving 9 bases between. In DNA form, the CDR3 reads TGTGCCATCAAACCCTCTGCAACTAATGAAAAACTGTTTTTT. This sequence encodes CAIKPSATNEKLFF.

The rearrangement joins TRBV11-1 to TRBJ1-4; no reliable D call. The germline gives CDR1 SGHAT, CDR2 FQDESV (reference sequence). The ends were cut back, 0 bases at V and 8 bases at J, with 7 bases in the middle. The CDR3 is 13 amino acids. CDR3 in DNA: TGTGCCAGCAGCTTAGCGCGGAGCGAAAAACTGTTTTTT. Translated, it gives CASSLARSEKLFF.

In its sample, this clone was seen a few times. The chain has TRBV27 and TRBJ2-5; D tentatively fits TRBD1 or TRBD2 (6 bases each). The CDR3 contains 17 residues. The V end was cut by 0 bases, the J end by 5 bases, with 19 bases between. Looked up from germline, CDR1 is MNHEY and CDR2 is SMNVEV (reference sequence). The CDR3 sequence: CASSLSIGGRRVETQYF. CDR3 bases: TGTGCCAGCAGTTTATCGATAGGGGGTCGGAGGGTTGAGACCCAGTACTTC.

The rearrangement links TRBV5-1 to TRBJ1-1; no reliable D call. The CDR3 totals 16 residues. The V and J ends lost 4 bases and 0 bases respectively, with 16 bases between them. Germline CDR1 reads SGHRS; CDR2 reads YFSETQ. The CDR3 protein is CASSPRSVNMNTEAFF. The CDR3 DNA reads TGCGCCAGCAGCCCCCGGTCAGTAAACATGAACACTGAAGCTTTCTTT.

The chain recombines TRBV28 with TRBJ1-2; perhaps TRBD1 as D (6 bases). Germline V lookup: CDR1 MDHEN, CDR2 SYDVKM. The CDR3 contains 14 residues. Trimming removed 4 bases at V and 2 bases at J, with 11 bases between. CDR3 amino acids: CASSSSDRNYGYTF. The CDR3 DNA is TGTGCCAGCAGTTCGTCGGACAGAAACTATGGCTACACCTTC.

The rearrangement links TRBV7-8 to TRBJ1-1; D remains unclear. Per germline, CDR1 SGHVS and CDR2 FQNEAQ. The CDR3 covers 14 residues. V dropped 1 base and J dropped 7 bases, with 13 bases sitting between them. CDR3 region: CASSLGKATLEAFF. The CDR3 coding sequence is TGTGCCAGCAGCTTAGGAAAGGCTACCCTTGAAGCTTTCTTT. Based on the CDR3 plus reference TRBV7-8 and TRBJ1-1, the full variable domain is GAGVSQSPRYKVAKRGQDVALRCDPISGHVSLFWYQQALGQGPEFLTYFQNEAQLDKSGLPSDRFFAERPEGSVSTLKIQRTQQEDSAVYLCASSLGKATLEAFFGQGTRLTVV.

The chain combines TRBV4-1 with TRBJ2-3, with 8 bases aligning to TRBD2. In germline, CDR1 is MGHRA, CDR2 YSYEKL. The CDR3 contains 17 residues. Losses at the gene ends were 4 bases for V and 2 bases for J; bases not matched to a gene: 11. CDR3 DNA sequence: TGCGCCAGCAGCCCCCGGGCCCCTAGCGGGTACACAGATACGCAGTATTTT. As protein: CASSPRAPSGYTDTQYF.

The chain uses TRBV29-1 and TRBJ1-2; D remains ambiguous. From germline, CDR1 is SQVTM and CDR2 ANQGSEA. Trimming cost V 4 bases and J 2 bases, with 5 bases left between them. The CDR3 spans 11 residues. This chain's CDR3 is CSVGANYGYTF. The CDR3 DNA sequence: TGCAGCGTTGGGGCAAACTATGGCTACACCTTC.

The chain is built from TRBV6-1 and TRBJ2-3, with D possibly being TRBD1 or TRBD2 (6 bases each). Between the trimmed V and J ends, which lost 5 bases and 2 bases, there was a span of 14 bases. The germline gives CDR1 MNHNS, CDR2 SASEGT. This CDR3 region has 15 residues. The CDR3 nucleotides are TGTGCCAGCAGTTGGACGGGGGCTCCCACAGATACGCAGTATTTT. Encoded protein: CASSWTGAPTDTQYF.

V gene TRBV11-3 combines with J gene TRBJ2-1; TRBD2 agrees at 7 bases. The CDR3 is 15 residues long. J was trimmed by 2 bases and V by 1 base; bases with no gene match: 2. Germline V CDR1 and CDR2: SGHNT, YENEEA. The CDR3 sequence is CASSLAGTTYNEQFF. CDR3 in DNA: TGTGCCAGCAGCTTAGCCGGGACTACCTACAATGAGCAGTTCTTC.

This clone occurred once. The chain employs TRBV18 and TRBJ2-1, with 15 bases identical to TRBD2. Germline assignment: CDR1 KGHSH and CDR2 LQKENI. J was trimmed by 7 bases and V by 4 bases; bases with no gene match: 2. The CDR3 length is 15 residues. The CDR3 DNA reads TGTGCCAGCTCACTCGGACTAGCGGGAGGGAATGAGCAGTTCTTC. It codes for CASSLGLAGGNEQFF.

This chain joins TRBV2 and TRBJ1-5; D is possibly TRBD1 (5 bases). In germline, CDR1 is SNHLY, CDR2 FYNNEI. Trimming took 4 bases from V and 3 from J, leaving 13 bases between them. The CDR3 has 15 amino acids. CDR3 nucleotides: TGTGCCAGCAGTGTCCAGGGTGGAGTCAATCAGCCCCAGCATTTT. This translates into CASSVQGGVNQPQHF.

This sequence joins TRBV6-5 and TRBJ2-7; no clear D. The CDR3 has 14 residues. Deletions cut 5 bases from V and 0 bases from J, with 11 bases between. Germline V gene lookup returns CDR1 MNHEY and CDR2 SVGAGI. CDR3 amino acids: CASSKYSSSYEQYF. In DNA, the CDR3 is TGTGCCAGCAGTAAATACAGCAGCTCCTACGAGCAGTACTTC.